One and the same sample provided the 18 T cell receptor beta chains below, sequenced in a study of OX40 agonist ivuxolimab in advanced cancers. Generated by immunoSEQ multiplex PCR, the TCRdb table keeps only in-frame clones and is missing some. Counted here are tens of thousands of clones, around nine tenths occurring once; the ten biggest clones make up approximately 0.72%. The material sequenced was CD4+ or CD8+ T cells sorted from blood, taken in a trial of the OX40 agonist ivuxolimab. These TCRs come from an adult with an advanced solid tumor such as melanoma, head and neck, liver or kidney cancer.

J is TRBJ2-7 and V is TRBV5-1; D possibly corresponds to TRBD1 (5 bases). CDR3 size: 14 residues. Germline V gene sequence: CDR1 SGHRS, CDR2 YFSETQ. V lost 0 bases to trimming and J lost 4 bases, with 11 bases between them. The CDR3 DNA reads as TGCGCCAGCAGCTTGGACAGGTTTAGGTACGAGCAGTACTTC. The encoded protein is CASSLDRFRYEQYF.

This sequence joins TRBV10-3 and TRBJ2-2; D uncertain. This CDR3 has 13 amino acids. Trimming stripped 11 bases from V and 3 bases from J, with 13 bases between. Germline V gene data show CDR1 as ENHRY and CDR2 as SYGVKD. The CDR3 DNA is TGTGCCGGCGCACAGTTGGACACCGGGGAGCTGTTTTTT. Its protein is CAGAQLDTGELFF.

Only one count was recorded for this clone. This chain joins TRBV11-2 and TRBJ2-4, with TRBD1 matching over 8 bases. The CDR3 length is 18 residues. J lost 6 bases, V lost 5 bases, and 18 bases had no gene match. The germline CDR1 and CDR2 sequences are SGHAT and FQNNGV. The CDR3 region is CASSLNSARGRLRNIQYF. The DNA for the CDR3 is TGTGCCAGCAGCCTAAACTCCGCCAGGGGGCGGTTGAGAAACATTCAGTACTTC.

The chain uses TRBV28 and TRBJ1-2, with D uncertain. This CDR3 has 12 amino acids. The germline gives CDR1 MDHEN, CDR2 SYDVKM. V was shortened by 8 bases and J by 7 bases, with 14 bases between the two germline ends. CDR3 in amino acids: CASANRVGGYTF. The CDR3, as DNA: TGTGCCAGCGCAAATAGAGTAGGTGGCTACACCTTC.

The rearrangement links TRBV7-2 to TRBJ2-5, with D tentatively TRBD2 (7 bases). Trimming cost V 0 bases and J 6 bases, with 14 bases left between them. The CDR3 extends over 15 amino acids. Germline-derived CDR1 and CDR2 are SGHTA and FQGNSA. The CDR3 nucleotides read TGTGCCAGCAGCTTAGCGCGGGGGCAGATACAGACCCAGTACTTC. It codes for CASSLARGQIQTQYF. The whole variable domain, remainder taken from reference TRBV7-2 and TRBJ2-5, is GAGVSQSPSNKVTEKGKDVELRCDPISGHTALYWYRQSLGQGLEFLIYFQGNSAPDKSGLPSDRFSAERTGGSVSTLTIQRTQQEDSAVYLCASSLARGQIQTQYFGPGTRLLVL.

The gene calls are TRBV19 and TRBJ2-7; unclear D gene. The CDR3 length is 13 residues. CDR1 is LNHDA, CDR2 SQIVND, per germline (reference sequence). V was pared by 4 bases and J by 0 bases, with 7 bases between. CDR3 protein: CASSRGSSYEQYF. The CDR3 region has the DNA TGTGCCAGTAGTAGGGGATCCTCCTACGAGCAGTACTTC. The variable domain in full, completed from reference TRBV19 and TRBJ2-7, reads DGGITQSPKYLFRKEGQNVTLSCEQNLNHDAMYWYRQDPGQGLRLIYYSQIVNDFQKGDIAEGYSVSREKKESFPLTVTSAQKNPTAFYLCASSRGSSYEQYFGPGTRLTVT.

The V and J genes are TRBV30 and TRBJ1-6, with no clear D. Germline CDR1 is GTSNPN and CDR2 is SVGIG (reference sequence). V lost 1 base, J lost 10 bases, and 11 bases lay in between. The CDR3 loop spans 13 amino acids. DNA for the CDR3: TGTGCCTGGAGTGAGGTACGGGAGTCACCCCTCCACTTT. This sequence encodes CAWSEVRESPLHF.

The chain links TRBV10-1 to TRBJ2-7, with D possibly TRBD2 on 6 matching bases. The CDR3 has 14 residues. The ends were cut back, 5 bases at V and 6 bases at J, with 17 bases in the middle. Germline V lookup: CDR1 WNHNN, CDR2 SYGVQD (reference sequence). CDR3 residues: CASSPLGGKGEQYF. The DNA for the CDR3 is TGCGCCAGCAGTCCCCTCGGGGGAAAGGGCGAGCAGTACTTC.

The rearrangement links TRBV5-4 to TRBJ1-2; D unclear. V was clipped by 1 base and J by 8 bases, with 9 bases between them. The CDR3 is 12 amino acids. Per germline, CDR1 SGHNT and CDR2 YYREEE (reference sequence). The DNA for the CDR3 is TGTGCCAGCAGCTTGTATACGAGGGGCTACACCTTC. Its translation: CASSLYTRGYTF.

The chain has TRBV7-2 and TRBJ1-1, with 7 bases aligning to TRBD1. V lost 1 base to trimming and J lost 2 bases; unmatched junction nucleotides: 4. Germline lookup yields CDR1 SGHTA and CDR2 FQGNSA. The CDR3 covers 15 residues. The DNA for the CDR3 is TGTGCCAGCAGCTTAGTTCGGGACAGAAACACTGAAGCTTTCTTT. Translating it yields CASSLVRDRNTEAFF.

The chain combines TRBV5-4 with TRBJ2-5; a weak D match, TRBD1 (6 bases). The germline gives CDR1 SGHNT, CDR2 YYREEE (reference sequence). This CDR3 region has 15 residues. Trimming took 0 bases from V and 1 from J, leaving 10 bases between them. The CDR3 spells CASSLVLDSQETQYF. In nucleotides, the CDR3 is TGTGCCAGCAGCTTGGTTTTGGACAGCCAAGAGACCCAGTACTTC.

The gene calls are TRBV9 and TRBJ2-7; TRBD1 aligns across 7 bases. V was pared by 3 bases and J by 5 bases, with 11 bases of the junction left unmatched. The CDR3 loop spans 15 amino acids. Germline CDR1 and CDR2: SGDLS and YYNGEE. CDR3 nucleotide sequence: TGTGCCAGCAGCGGCACCGGGACAGTCCACAACGAGCAGTACTTC. Protein sequence: CASSGTGTVHNEQYF.

About this clone: Other nucleotide sequences in the sample specify the same CDR3. The chain links TRBV7-2 to TRBJ1-1; 7 bases match TRBD1. The germline gives CDR1 SGHTA, CDR2 FQGNSA. The CDR3 is made up of 13 amino acids. V gave up 3 bases and J gave up 5 bases; unmatched junction bases: 3. CDR3 nucleotide sequence: TGTGCCAGCAGCTTCCAGGGGGGGACTGAAGCTTTCTTT. The encoded protein is CASSFQGGTEAFF.

V usage is TRBV7-2 and J usage is TRBJ1-6; 7 bases are a match to TRBD1. This CDR3 region has 14 residues. CDR1 is SGHTA, CDR2 FQGNSA, per germline. After removal of 5 bases from V and 5 bases from J, the junction contained 3 bases not matched to a gene. In DNA, the CDR3 is TGTGCCAGCAGCCGGGACAGTGATAATTCACCCCTCCACTTT. It encodes CASSRDSDNSPLHF.

The chain is built from TRBV10-3 and TRBJ1-3; TRBD1 is a possible D gene (5 bases). CDR3 size: 14 residues. V lost 6 bases and J lost 0, with 9 bases in between. Per the germline V gene, CDR1 is ENHRY and CDR2 is SYGVKD. The CDR3 bases are TGTGCCATCAGGGTAGACAGCTCTGGAAACACCATATATTTT. Its protein product is CAIRVDSSGNTIYF.

This sequence joins TRBV18 and TRBJ1-2; D call uncertain. The CDR3 length is 12 residues. CDR1 is KGHSH, CDR2 LQKENI, per germline. V was pared by 3 bases and J by 8 bases, with 10 bases between. CDR3 DNA sequence: TGTGCCAGCTCACCCCAGGAGAGCGGCTACACCTTC. It yields the protein CASSPQESGYTF. Full variable domain (remainder filled in from reference TRBV18 and TRBJ1-2): NAGVMQNPRHLVRRRGQEARLRCSPMKGHSHVYWYRQLPEEGLKFMVYLQKENIIDESGMPKERFSAEFPKEGPSILRIQQVVRGDSAAYFCASSPQESGYTFGSGTRLTVV.

The rearrangement joins TRBV5-1 to TRBJ2-1, with a tentative D call TRBD1 (5 bases). CDR1 SGHRS and CDR2 YFSETQ come from the germline V gene. This CDR3 is built from 15 residues. V was cut by 4 bases and J by 3 bases, with 14 bases left in between. As DNA, the CDR3 is TGCGCCAGCAGCCCGGCCCTGACAGACTACAATGAGCAGTTCTTC. It yields the protein CASSPALTDYNEQFF.

V gene TRBV7-2 combines with J gene TRBJ1-5, with D tentatively TRBD1 (5 bases). The V gene's germline CDR1 is SGHTA and CDR2 FQGNSA. The CDR3 extends over 15 amino acids. V lost 6 bases to trimming and J lost 4 bases, with 16 bases between them. The CDR3 DNA is TGTGCCAGCAGACCCGATGGAGGGGCGAATCAGCCCCAGCATTTT. It translates to CASRPDGGANQPQHF.